The rows below give T cell receptor beta chains drawn from one sample of a study of CD8+CD57+ T cells in acquired aplastic anemia. One entry per CDR3 protein, called by TCRdb with MiXCR from the reads. The sample yields some 190,000 distinct CDR3 sequences, about 47% seen once. Sequenced input: sorted CD4+, CD8+, or CD8+CD57+ T cells (not recorded which) from PBMCs. The receptors were gathered from a human donor in good health. CDR3s include the opening cysteine and the closing phenylalanine or tryptophan. Each record gives: CDR3 DNA, CDR3 protein, J gene, clone size, CDR3 length, V gene, D gene. D genes are given only for firm matches. Size is omitted from some rows. Given values are once, few, many or a class for expanded clones.

CDR3 DNA: TGCAGTGCGGCCGAATCCTACAATGAGCAGTTCTTC
CDR3 protein: CSAAESYNEQFF
J gene: TRBJ2-1
clone size: many
CDR3 length: 12
V gene: TRBV20-1
D gene: .

CDR3 DNA: TGTGCCAGTAGTATTCATGCATCAAAGGTGAACACTGAAGCTTTCTTT
CDR3 protein: CASSIHASKVNTEAFF
J gene: TRBJ1-1
clone size: many
CDR3 length: 16
V gene: TRBV19
D gene: .

CDR3 DNA: TGCGCCAGCAGCCGCACAGGGTCGTCCCATGAAGCTTTCTTT
CDR3 protein: CASSRTGSSHEAFF
J gene: TRBJ1-1
clone size: many
CDR3 length: 14
V gene: TRBV4-3
D gene: .

CDR3 DNA: TGTGCCATCAGTGACCCTGGCTGGGTGAGGGGACGGGGGGATACGCAGTATTTT
CDR3 protein: CAISDPGWVRGRGDTQYF
J gene: TRBJ2-3
clone size: many
CDR3 length: 18
V gene: TRBV10-3
D gene: .

CDR3 DNA: TGTGCCAGCAGCTTAGGGACAGGGGGTGGCTACACCTTC
CDR3 protein: CASSLGTGGGYTF
J gene: TRBJ1-2
clone size: .
CDR3 length: 13
V gene: TRBV7-6
D gene: TRBD1

CDR3 DNA: TGTGCCAGCAGTTACTCGGGGTTGAATTCACCCCTCCACTTT
CDR3 protein: CASSYSGLNSPLHF
J gene: TRBJ1-6
clone size: .
CDR3 length: 14
V gene: TRBV6-5
D gene: .

CDR3 DNA: TGCAGCGTATGGACAGGGCAGTACTATGGCTACACCTTC
CDR3 protein: CSVWTGQYYGYTF
J gene: TRBJ1-2
clone size: .
CDR3 length: 13
V gene: TRBV29-1
D gene: TRBD1

CDR3 DNA: TGTGCCAGCAGCGTCTACGGGGTGAACACTGAAGCTTTCTTT
CDR3 protein: CASSVYGVNTEAFF
J gene: TRBJ1-1
clone size: .
CDR3 length: 14
V gene: TRBV7-8
D gene: .

CDR3 DNA: TGTGCCAGCAGTTTACCGAAGGGAATGGCCGGGGAGCTGTTTTTT
CDR3 protein: CASSLPKGMAGELFF
J gene: TRBJ2-2
clone size: .
CDR3 length: 15
V gene: TRBV28
D gene: .

CDR3 DNA: TGCGCCAGCAGTGTACTACAGAAATCTGGAAACACCATATATTTT
CDR3 protein: CASSVLQKSGNTIYF
J gene: TRBJ1-3
clone size: .
CDR3 length: 15
V gene: TRBV10-1
D gene: .

CDR3 DNA: TGTGCCAGCTCACCAACAGGTACAGATACGCAGTATTTT
CDR3 protein: CASSPTGTDTQYF
J gene: TRBJ2-3
clone size: .
CDR3 length: 13
V gene: TRBV18
D gene: .

CDR3 DNA: TGTGCCACCGGGGAGCGAGGGAAGAGCACTGAAGCTTTCTTT
CDR3 protein: CATGERGKSTEAFF
J gene: TRBJ1-1
clone size: .
CDR3 length: 14
V gene: TRBV15
D gene: .

CDR3 DNA: TGTGCCAGCAGCATCTACGAGCAGTACTTC
CDR3 protein: CASSIYEQYF
J gene: TRBJ2-7
clone size: many
CDR3 length: 10
V gene: TRBV5-4
D gene: .

CDR3 DNA: TGTGCCAGCAGCCACGTATACAATGAGCAGTTCTTC
CDR3 protein: CASSHVYNEQFF
J gene: TRBJ2-1
clone size: many
CDR3 length: 12
V gene: TRBV3-1
D gene: .

CDR3 DNA: TGTGCCTGGAGTGCCGGACAGGGTCGCCAAGAGACCCAGTACTTC
CDR3 protein: CAWSAGQGRQETQYF
J gene: TRBJ2-5
clone size: .
CDR3 length: 15
V gene: TRBV19
D gene: TRBD1

CDR3 DNA: TGTGCCACCAGTGATACTAGGACAGGGCATCATGAAGCTTTCTTT
CDR3 protein: CATSDTRTGHHEAFF
J gene: TRBJ1-1
clone size: .
CDR3 length: 15
V gene: TRBV24-1
D gene: TRBD1

CDR3 DNA: TGTGCCACCAGTGGTGGGACTGCCCGTCAGCCCCAGCATTTT
CDR3 protein: CATSGGTARQPQHF
J gene: TRBJ1-5
clone size: .
CDR3 length: 14
V gene: TRBV15
D gene: .

CDR3 DNA: TGTGCCAGTAGGGAACAGGGATGTGGCAATCAGCCCCAGCATTTT
CDR3 protein: CASREQGCGNQPQHF
J gene: TRBJ1-5
clone size: .
CDR3 length: 15
V gene: TRBV19
D gene: .

CDR3 DNA: TGTGCCAGCAGGGGGACCGCCCACCAAGAGACCCAGTACTTC
CDR3 protein: CASRGTAHQETQYF
J gene: TRBJ2-5
clone size: few
CDR3 length: 14
V gene: TRBV2
D gene: .

CDR3 DNA: TGTGCCAGCAGCCAAAGCGGGCCACCCTACGAGCAGTACTTC
CDR3 protein: CASSQSGPPYEQYF
J gene: TRBJ2-7
clone size: many
CDR3 length: 14
V gene: TRBV7-2
D gene: .

CDR3 DNA: TGTGCCACCAGTGACCCGGACTATGGCTACACCTTC
CDR3 protein: CATSDPDYGYTF
J gene: TRBJ1-2
clone size: .
CDR3 length: 12
V gene: TRBV24-1
D gene: .

CDR3 DNA: TGTGCCAGCAGTGTTGGGGGGCCCCCCTCCTACGAGCAGTACTTC
CDR3 protein: CASSVGGPPSYEQYF
J gene: TRBJ2-7
clone size: few
CDR3 length: 15
V gene: TRBV6-1
D gene: .

CDR3 DNA: TGTGCCATCAGTGATTCGGGAAGAAACGAGCAGTACTTC
CDR3 protein: CAISDSGRNEQYF
J gene: TRBJ2-7
clone size: .
CDR3 length: 13
V gene: TRBV10-3
D gene: .

CDR3 DNA: TGTGCCAGCAGCGTAAGGTACAGGGGAGATTCACCCCTCCACTTT
CDR3 protein: CASSVRYRGDSPLHF
J gene: TRBJ1-6
clone size: .
CDR3 length: 15
V gene: TRBV7-9
D gene: TRBD1

CDR3 DNA: TGTGCCAGCAGTTTCGTCGGAGTGGGAGGCGTTTACAATGAGCAGTTCTTC
CDR3 protein: CASSFVGVGGVYNEQFF
J gene: TRBJ2-1
clone size: .
CDR3 length: 17
V gene: TRBV6-2/TRBV6-3
D gene: .

CDR3 DNA: TGTGCCAGTAGTTCCGACAGGGGGCTAGACAATCAGCCCCAGCATTTT
CDR3 protein: CASSSDRGLDNQPQHF
J gene: TRBJ1-5
clone size: many
CDR3 length: 16
V gene: TRBV19
D gene: TRBD1

CDR3 DNA: TGTGCCAGCAGCCCGGGCCGGGGTGAAGCTTTCTTT
CDR3 protein: CASSPGRGEAFF
J gene: TRBJ1-1
clone size: many
CDR3 length: 12
V gene: TRBV7-2
D gene: .

CDR3 DNA: TGTGCCAGCAGCTTCCGACAGGGCTATGAGCAGTTCTTC
CDR3 protein: CASSFRQGYEQFF
J gene: TRBJ2-1
clone size: many
CDR3 length: 13
V gene: TRBV7-3
D gene: TRBD1

CDR3 DNA: TGTGCCACCAGTGATACCACTCGAAAGGACGGCTCCTACAATGAGCAGTTCTTC
CDR3 protein: CATSDTTRKDGSYNEQFF
J gene: TRBJ2-1
clone size: many
CDR3 length: 18
V gene: TRBV24-1
D gene: .

CDR3 DNA: TGCAGTGCTAGACCCGTACTCACTAGCACAGATACGCAGTATTTT
CDR3 protein: CSARPVLTSTDTQYF
J gene: TRBJ2-3
clone size: .
CDR3 length: 15
V gene: TRBV20-1
D gene: .

CDR3 DNA: TGTGCCTGGAGCTCACATAACCAAGAGACCCAGTACTTC
CDR3 protein: CAWSSHNQETQYF
J gene: TRBJ2-5
clone size: few
CDR3 length: 13
V gene: TRBV30
D gene: .

CDR3 DNA: TGCGCCAGCAGCCAAGAGGCCGCGGGACTAGCACCAGATACGCAGTATTTT
CDR3 protein: CASSQEAAGLAPDTQYF
J gene: TRBJ2-3
clone size: many
CDR3 length: 17
V gene: TRBV4-1
D gene: TRBD2

CDR3 DNA: TGTGCCAGCAGAACAGGGCGTAGCGAGCAGTACTTC
CDR3 protein: CASRTGRSEQYF
J gene: TRBJ2-7
clone size: .
CDR3 length: 12
V gene: TRBV6-1
D gene: .

CDR3 DNA: TGTGCCAGCAGCTTGGTCAGTCAGTATGGCTACACCTTC
CDR3 protein: CASSLVSQYGYTF
J gene: TRBJ1-2
clone size: .
CDR3 length: 13
V gene: TRBV7-9
D gene: .

CDR3 DNA: TGCGCCAGCAGTGCACGGGGACTAGCGGGAGGGCAAGAGCAGTTCTTC
CDR3 protein: CASSARGLAGGQEQFF
J gene: TRBJ2-1
clone size: .
CDR3 length: 16
V gene: TRBV10-1
D gene: TRBD2

CDR3 DNA: TGCAGTGCTAGCCCCCGGACAGGAGCTAACTATGGCTACACCTTC
CDR3 protein: CSASPRTGANYGYTF
J gene: TRBJ1-2
clone size: .
CDR3 length: 15
V gene: TRBV20-1
D gene: TRBD1

CDR3 DNA: TGTGCCAGCAGGCCAGGGGGCGACGGCAATCAGCCCCAGCATTTT
CDR3 protein: CASRPGGDGNQPQHF
J gene: TRBJ1-5
clone size: once
CDR3 length: 15
V gene: TRBV2
D gene: TRBD1

CDR3 DNA: TGTGCCAGCAGCTTAAGACTAGCAATGGGCAATGAGCAGTTCTTC
CDR3 protein: CASSLRLAMGNEQFF
J gene: TRBJ2-1
clone size: many
CDR3 length: 15
V gene: TRBV7-9
D gene: TRBD2

CDR3 DNA: TGTGCCAGTAGTAAGGACAGAGACTCCTACGAGCAGTACTTC
CDR3 protein: CASSKDRDSYEQYF
J gene: TRBJ2-7
clone size: .
CDR3 length: 14
V gene: TRBV19
D gene: .

CDR3 DNA: TGTGCCAGCAGTGCTCCTACTTCCTTCTATGGCTACACCTTC
CDR3 protein: CASSAPTSFYGYTF
J gene: TRBJ1-2
clone size: .
CDR3 length: 14
V gene: TRBV6-2/TRBV6-3
D gene: .

CDR3 DNA: TGTGCCAGCAGTTACGCACTAGCGGGAGTCGGGGGGCAGTTCTTC
CDR3 protein: CASSYALAGVGGQFF
J gene: TRBJ2-1
clone size: many
CDR3 length: 15
V gene: TRBV6-5
D gene: TRBD2

CDR3 DNA: TGTGCCAGCAGCCTACGGACTAGCGGGAGTCGGGGCAATGAGCAGTTCTTC
CDR3 protein: CASSLRTSGSRGNEQFF
J gene: TRBJ2-1
clone size: few
CDR3 length: 17
V gene: TRBV5-6
D gene: TRBD2

CDR3 DNA: TGTGCCAGCAGTGGGACTCCGGGAGACGAGCAGTACTTC
CDR3 protein: CASSGTPGDEQYF
J gene: TRBJ2-7
clone size: .
CDR3 length: 13
V gene: TRBV2
D gene: .

CDR3 DNA: TGTGCCAGCAGCCAAGAGGGACAGTTATACAATGAGCAGTTCTTC
CDR3 protein: CASSQEGQLYNEQFF
J gene: TRBJ2-1
clone size: many
CDR3 length: 15
V gene: TRBV4-2
D gene: TRBD1

CDR3 DNA: TGTGCCAGCAGCTTAGGGGGACAGGGATCGGGAGGCTACACCTTC
CDR3 protein: CASSLGGQGSGGYTF
J gene: TRBJ1-2
clone size: .
CDR3 length: 15
V gene: TRBV7-9
D gene: TRBD1

CDR3 DNA: TGTGCCAGCAGCGAAAAAAGGAGTTACGAGCAGTACTTC
CDR3 protein: CASSEKRSYEQYF
J gene: TRBJ2-7
clone size: once
CDR3 length: 13
V gene: TRBV6-1
D gene: .

CDR3 DNA: TGTGCCAGCAGTAACCGACAGGGGTGGGAGACCCAGTACTTC
CDR3 protein: CASSNRQGWETQYF
J gene: TRBJ2-5
clone size: .
CDR3 length: 14
V gene: TRBV10-3
D gene: TRBD1

CDR3 DNA: TGTGCCAGCAGGGAAGTCAATCAGCCCCAGCATTTT
CDR3 protein: CASREVNQPQHF
J gene: TRBJ1-5
clone size: many
CDR3 length: 12
V gene: TRBV6-1
D gene: .

CDR3 DNA: TGTGCCAGCAGCCCCGGGGGTAGGCCTGAAGCTTTCTTT
CDR3 protein: CASSPGGRPEAFF
J gene: TRBJ1-1
clone size: .
CDR3 length: 13
V gene: TRBV5-6
D gene: .

CDR3 DNA: TGTGCCACCAGTGATAGCAATGAGCAGTTCTTC
CDR3 protein: CATSDSNEQFF
J gene: TRBJ2-1
clone size: .
CDR3 length: 11
V gene: TRBV24-1
D gene: .

CDR3 DNA: TGTGCCAGCAGTTACGTAGGGACACCGAATCAGCCCCAGCATTTT
CDR3 protein: CASSYVGTPNQPQHF
J gene: TRBJ1-5
clone size: few
CDR3 length: 15
V gene: TRBV6-2/TRBV6-3
D gene: .

CDR3 DNA: TGTGCCACCAGTGATGGGGGGGACCCTGAGCAGTTCTTC
CDR3 protein: CATSDGGDPEQFF
J gene: TRBJ2-1
clone size: many
CDR3 length: 13
V gene: TRBV24-1
D gene: TRBD2

CDR3 DNA: TGTGCCAGTAGTACCGTAAATAGCAATCAGCCCCAGCATTTT
CDR3 protein: CASSTVNSNQPQHF
J gene: TRBJ1-5
clone size: .
CDR3 length: 14
V gene: TRBV19
D gene: .

CDR3 DNA: TGTGCCAGCAGCTTAGACAGGGGGAGTCAGCCCCAGCATTTT
CDR3 protein: CASSLDRGSQPQHF
J gene: TRBJ1-5
clone size: many
CDR3 length: 14
V gene: TRBV7-9
D gene: TRBD1

CDR3 DNA: TGCAGTGCGGGGACGTTGCTCTATGGCTACACCTTC
CDR3 protein: CSAGTLLYGYTF
J gene: TRBJ1-2
clone size: .
CDR3 length: 12
V gene: TRBV20-1
D gene: .

CDR3 DNA: TGTGCCAGCAGTCGACAGGGGAAATGGCAGCCCCAGCATTTT
CDR3 protein: CASSRQGKWQPQHF
J gene: TRBJ1-5
clone size: many
CDR3 length: 14
V gene: TRBV12-3/TRBV12-4
D gene: TRBD1

CDR3 DNA: TGTGCCAGCAGCTTGGGACTATCCGGCACAGATACGCAGTATTTT
CDR3 protein: CASSLGLSGTDTQYF
J gene: TRBJ2-3
clone size: many
CDR3 length: 15
V gene: TRBV7-3
D gene: TRBD2

CDR3 DNA: TGTGCCAGCAGGGGAGGGGGATACGAGCAGTACTTC
CDR3 protein: CASRGGGYEQYF
J gene: TRBJ2-7
clone size: few
CDR3 length: 12
V gene: TRBV2
D gene: .

CDR3 DNA: TGCAGCAAACGGACCCGAGGGACAGATACGCAGTATTTT
CDR3 protein: CSKRTRGTDTQYF
J gene: TRBJ2-3
clone size: .
CDR3 length: 13
V gene: TRBV20-1
D gene: .